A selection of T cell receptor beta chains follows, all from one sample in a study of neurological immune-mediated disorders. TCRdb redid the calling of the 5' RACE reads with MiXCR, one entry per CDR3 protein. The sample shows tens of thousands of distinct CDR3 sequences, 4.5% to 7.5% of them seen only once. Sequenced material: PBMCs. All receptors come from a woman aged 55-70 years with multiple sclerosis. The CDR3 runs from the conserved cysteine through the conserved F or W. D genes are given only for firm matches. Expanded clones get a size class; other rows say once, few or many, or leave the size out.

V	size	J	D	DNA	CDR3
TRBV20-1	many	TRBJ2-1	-	TGCAGTGCTAGGAGGACTAACGAACCCGAGCAGTTCTTC	CSARRTNEPEQFF
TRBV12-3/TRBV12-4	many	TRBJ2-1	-	TGTGCCAGCAGTTCAGTAGCCCTAGGGAGCTACAATGAGCAGTTCTTC	CASSSVALGSYNEQFF
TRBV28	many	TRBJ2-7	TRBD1	TGTGCCAGCAGTTCTGGGGGGACAGGGGTCTACGAGCAGTACTTC	CASSSGGTGVYEQYF
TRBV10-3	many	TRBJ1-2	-	TGTGCCATCAGTGAGTCAGGACCGACTGGCTACACCTTC	CAISESGPTGYTF
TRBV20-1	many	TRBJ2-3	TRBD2	TGCAGTGCCGACATGACTAGCGGGGGCACAGATACGCAGTATTTT	CSADMTSGGTDTQYF
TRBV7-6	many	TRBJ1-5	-	TGTGCCAGCAGCCCTGGGACAAGCAATCAGCCCCAGCATTTT	CASSPGTSNQPQHF
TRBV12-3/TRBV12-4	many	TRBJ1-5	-	TGTGCCAGCAGCCATCCGGGACATAAACAGCCCCAGCATTTT	CASSHPGHKQPQHF
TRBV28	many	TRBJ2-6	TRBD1	TGTGCCAGCAGTGCGGCCGGGACAGGGGGCTCTGGGGCCAACGTCCTGACTTTC	CASSAAGTGGSGANVLTF
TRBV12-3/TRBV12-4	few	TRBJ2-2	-	TGTGCCAGCAGACCCCTCTGGGGGGAAAGTGCCGGGGAGCTGTTTTTT	CASRPLWGESAGELFF
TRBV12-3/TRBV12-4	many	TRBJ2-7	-	TGTGCCAGCAGTTTATGGGGCGACAGCTCCTACGAGCAGTACTTC	CASSLWGDSSYEQYF
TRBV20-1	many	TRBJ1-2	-	TGCAGTGCTAGACATACTCGGGGCCTAAGGGATGACTACACCTTC	CSARHTRGLRDDYTF
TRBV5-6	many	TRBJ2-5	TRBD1	TGTGCCAGCAGCTTGGGACAGGGATGGGAGACCCAGTACTTC	CASSLGQGWETQYF
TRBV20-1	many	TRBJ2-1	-	TGCAGTGCTAGGGTGCGGCAGGGAAGTCTTAGTGAGCAGTTCTTC	CSARVRQGSLSEQFF
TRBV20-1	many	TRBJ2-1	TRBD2	TGCAGTGCAGGGGGGACTAGCGGCTCCGATGTTGAGCAGTTCTTC	CSAGGTSGSDVEQFF
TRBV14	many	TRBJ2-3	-	TGTGCCAGCAGCCCCCCCAGGGCCGACTGGACAGATACGCAGTATTTT	CASSPPRADWTDTQYF
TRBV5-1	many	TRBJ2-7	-	TGCGCCAGCAGCCTAACAGGGTTCTACGAGCAGTACTTC	CASSLTGFYEQYF
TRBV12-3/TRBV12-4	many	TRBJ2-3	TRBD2	TGTGCCAGCAGTTTATTTGAACTAGCGGGGGGGCGCACAGATACGCAGTATTTT	CASSLFELAGGRTDTQYF
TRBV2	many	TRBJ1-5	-	TGTGCCAGCAGCAAGGTTAATCAGCCCCAGCATTTT	CASSKVNQPQHF
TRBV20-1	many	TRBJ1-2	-	TGCAGTGCCGACCCTACCCGCAGCTATGGCTACACCTTC	CSADPTRSYGYTF
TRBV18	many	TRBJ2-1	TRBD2	TGTGCCAGCTCACCTACTCCCCCGGGGGGAGGCGTCAATGAGCAGTTCTTC	CASSPTPPGGGVNEQFF
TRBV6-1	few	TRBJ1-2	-	TGTGCCAGCAGTGAAGGGACCGAAACCTTTAACTATGGCTACACCTTC	CASSEGTETFNYGYTF
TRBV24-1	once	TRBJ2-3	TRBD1	TGTGCCACCAGTGATCGTACAGGGGGCCCAGATACGCAGTATTTT	CATSDRTGGPDTQYF
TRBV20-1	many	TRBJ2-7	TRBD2	TGCAGTGCTTTTGGACTAGCAGATACCTACGAGCAGTACTTC	CSAFGLADTYEQYF
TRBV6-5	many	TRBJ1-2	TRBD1	TGTGCCAGCAGCCGACAGGGTAGGGCTAACTATGGCTACACCTTC	CASSRQGRANYGYTF
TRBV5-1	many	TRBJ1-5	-	TGCGCCAGCAGCTTGGATGGGGTGACTAGCAATCAGCCCCAGCATTTT	CASSLDGVTSNQPQHF
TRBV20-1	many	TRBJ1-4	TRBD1	TGCAGTGCGCGGACAGGGGGTAATGAAAAACTGTTTTTT	CSARTGGNEKLFF
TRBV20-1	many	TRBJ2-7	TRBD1	TGCAGTGCTGGGGGACAGAACGAGCAGTACTTC	CSAGGQNEQYF
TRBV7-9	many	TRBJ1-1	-	TGTGCCAGCACCCCAGTCTGGGGAACTGAAGCTTTCTTT	CASTPVWGTEAFF
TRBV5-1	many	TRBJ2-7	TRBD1	TGCGCCAGCAGCTTGGCAAGCGGGACAGGGGGCTACGAGCAGTACTTC	CASSLASGTGGYEQYF
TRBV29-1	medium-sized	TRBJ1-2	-	TGCAGCGTTGAAAGGTCGGCCAGAGCAAGTTTC	CSVERSARASF
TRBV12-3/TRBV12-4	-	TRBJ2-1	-	TGTGCCAGCAGTTACCGAAGGACAGCTTCATACAATGAGCAGTTCTTC	CASSYRRTASYNEQFF
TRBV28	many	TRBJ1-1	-	TGTGCCAGCAGTCGCCATGACACGAGAGGCATTGAAGCTTTCTTT	CASSRHDTRGIEAFF
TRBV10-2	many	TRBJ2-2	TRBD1	TGCGCCAGCAGTGTAATAACGGGACAGCTCCTCGGGGAGCTGTTTTTT	CASSVITGQLLGELFF
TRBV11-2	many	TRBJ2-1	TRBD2	TGTGCCAGCAGCCCCAGGACTAGCGGGGGGAATGAGCAGTTCTTC	CASSPRTSGGNEQFF
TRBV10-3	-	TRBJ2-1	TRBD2	TGTGCCATCAGTGAGTCGGTGCTAGCGGACTACAATGAGCAGTTCTTC	CAISESVLADYNEQFF
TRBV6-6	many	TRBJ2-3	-	TGTGCCAGCCTTGCAGGAGATACGCAGTATTTT	CASLAGDTQYF
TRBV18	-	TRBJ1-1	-	TGTGCCAGCTCATCGAAGGAGAACACTGAAGCTTTCTTT	CASSSKENTEAFF
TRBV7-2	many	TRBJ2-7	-	TGTGCCAGCAGCCTTAGACAGTCGCGGGAGCAGTACTTC	CASSLRQSREQYF
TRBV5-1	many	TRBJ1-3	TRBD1	TGCGCCAGCAGCTTGGTCCCGGGACAGGGAGGCCTTGTAGCTGGAAACACCATATATTTT	CASSLVPGQGGLVAGNTIYF
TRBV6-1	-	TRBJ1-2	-	TGTGCCAGCAGTGAATTGGCAGGGAGGGAGAAAGGCTACACCTTC	CASSELAGREKGYTF
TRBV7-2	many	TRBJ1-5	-	TGTGCCAGCAGCTTAGTAACAGGTAGCAATCAGCCCCAGCATTTT	CASSLVTGSNQPQHF
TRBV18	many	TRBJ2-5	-	TGTGCCAGCTCACCATCCATTTCGGAGACCCAGTACTTC	CASSPSISETQYF
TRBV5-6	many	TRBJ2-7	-	TGTGCCAGCAGTTCTGGGACCCACGAGCAGTACTTC	CASSSGTHEQYF
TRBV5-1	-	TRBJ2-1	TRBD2	TGCGCCAGTAGCGGGGGACTAGCGTCATACAATGAGCAGTTCTTC	CASSGGLASYNEQFF
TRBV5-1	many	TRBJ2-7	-	TGCGCCAGCAGCTTGGAACCGGGGACCAAAAATCCCTACGAGCAGTACTTC	CASSLEPGTKNPYEQYF
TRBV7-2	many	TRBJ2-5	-	TGTGCCAGCAGCTTAGTACCGGAGACCCAGTACTTC	CASSLVPETQYF
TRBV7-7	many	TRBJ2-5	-	TGTGCTAGCAGCCGTACAGGCCTACTCCAAGAGACCCAGTACTTC	CASSRTGLLQETQYF
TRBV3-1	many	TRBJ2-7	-	TGTGCCAGCAGCCTGACAAACTCGCCCTCATACGAGCAGTACTTC	CASSLTNSPSYEQYF
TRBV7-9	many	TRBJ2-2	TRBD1	TGTGCCAGCAGCAAGGGACAGGGCGACACCGGGGAGCTGTTTTTT	CASSKGQGDTGELFF
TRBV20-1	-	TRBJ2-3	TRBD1	TGCAGTGCTAGTATAGGTACAGGGGGTTTCGGAACAGATACGCAGTATTTT	CSASIGTGGFGTDTQYF
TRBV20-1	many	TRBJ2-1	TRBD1	TGCAGTGCTAGCAGGACAGGGCCCAATGAGCAGTTCTTC	CSASRTGPNEQFF
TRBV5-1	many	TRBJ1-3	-	TGCGCCAGCAGCGCTGCCGGGGAGTCTGGAAACACCATATATTTT	CASSAAGESGNTIYF
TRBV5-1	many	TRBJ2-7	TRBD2	TGCGCCAGCAGTTCGGGCGGGGGGAGCTCCTACGAGCAGTACTTC	CASSSGGGSSYEQYF
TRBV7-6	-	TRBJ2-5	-	TGTTCCAGCAGCCCCACCCCTACCATTCGAGGGGAGACCCAGTACTTC	CSSSPTPTIRGETQYF